This T cell receptor beta chain was observed in a study of cytomegalovirus exposure and HLA in healthy donors. Study conclusions and caveats: Upon later analysis, TCR association rates were observed to vary by HLA locus, being highest for DRB1 and lowest for HLA-C. Accurate HLA-A and HLA-B prediction from TCR beta sequences was reported for most subjects. A later analysis reported that several of the most significant clusters appeared to be linked to common viral pathogens, among them Epstein-Barr virus. Reports described diagnosis of cytomegalovirus status by the classifier as highly specific and sensitive.

Both 60 Vbeta primers and 13 Jbeta primers went into the PCR. Method: immunoSEQ multiplex PCR; TCRdb's copy keeps in-frame clones and lacks some. This table has approximately 150,000 clones, approximately 84% appearing once. V dropped 2 bases and J dropped 4 bases, with 12 bases sitting between them. CDR3 length equals 14 residues. Germline CDR1 and CDR2: KGHSH and LQKENI. With respect to this clone: Its antigen is undetermined.

The sequence was collected from a man aged 30 to 45 in good health and CMV-seronegative. J is TRBJ2-7 and V is TRBV18; D is perhaps TRBD1 (5 bases). The sequenced material came from PBMCs. The DNA of the CDR3 is TGTGCCAGCTCACCAGTGTCGACAGCATACGAGCAGTACTTC. Protein: CASSPVSTAYEQYF.